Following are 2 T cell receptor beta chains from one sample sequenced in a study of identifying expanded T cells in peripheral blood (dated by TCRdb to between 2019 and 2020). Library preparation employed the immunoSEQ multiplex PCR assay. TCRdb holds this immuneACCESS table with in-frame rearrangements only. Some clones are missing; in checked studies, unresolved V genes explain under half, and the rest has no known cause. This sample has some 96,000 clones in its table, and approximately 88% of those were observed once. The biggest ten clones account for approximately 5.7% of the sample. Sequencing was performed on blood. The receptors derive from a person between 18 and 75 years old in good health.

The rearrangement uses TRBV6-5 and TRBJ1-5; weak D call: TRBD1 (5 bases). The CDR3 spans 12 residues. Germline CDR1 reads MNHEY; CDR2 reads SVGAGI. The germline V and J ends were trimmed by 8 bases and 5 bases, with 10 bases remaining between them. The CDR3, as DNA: TGTGCCAGCCGGACATCTGATCAGCCCCAGCATTTT. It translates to CASRTSDQPQHF.

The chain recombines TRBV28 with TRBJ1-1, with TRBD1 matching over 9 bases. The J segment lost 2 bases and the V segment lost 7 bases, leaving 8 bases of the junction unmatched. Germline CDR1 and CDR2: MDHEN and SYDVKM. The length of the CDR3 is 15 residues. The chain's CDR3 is CASTVAGQGNTEAFF. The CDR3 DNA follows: TGTGCCAGCACAGTCGCGGGACAGGGAAACACTGAAGCTTTCTTT. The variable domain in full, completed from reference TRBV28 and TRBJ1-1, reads DVKVTQSSRYLVKRTGEKVFLECVQDMDHENMFWYRQDPGLGLRLIYFSYDVKMKEKGDIPEGYSVSREKKERFSLILESASTNQTSMYLCASTVAGQGNTEAFFGQGTRLTVV.